These T cell receptor beta chains were read from a single sample in a study of control samples from healthy donors and cancer patients. Method: immunoSEQ multiplex PCR; TCRdb's copy keeps in-frame clones and lacks some. Of fewer than 200,000 clones listed, more than 80% are singletons. The sequenced material came from blood. The source of these receptors is a man younger than 40 in good health. Both conserved end residues are part of each CDR3. A D gene is named only where the DNA matches it firmly. Only part of the rows carry a size: once, few, many, or a class if the clone is expanded.

>TRBD2|TRBJ2-1|-|TRBV2
TGTGCCAGCAGCGAGGGGACTAGCGGGGGGGCCTCGATCCGGTTCTTC
CASSEGTSGGASIRFF
>-|TRBJ1-1|-|TRBV6-5
TGTGCCAGCAGTTACTCGTATTGGGGTGAGAACACTGAAGCTTTCTTT
CASSYSYWGENTEAFF
>TRBD1|TRBJ1-2|-|TRBV5-1
TGCGCCAGCAGCAAAGACAGGGTTAGCTATGGCTACACCTTC
CASSKDRVSYGYTF
>-|TRBJ2-1|-|TRBV20-1
TGCAGTGCTAGTTCATGGGGTGAGCAGTTCTTC
CSASSWGEQFF
>TRBD1|TRBJ1-2|-|TRBV5-1
TGCGCCAGCAGCTTGGGACAGGGAAACTATGGCTACACCTTC
CASSLGQGNYGYTF
>-|TRBJ2-3|-|TRBV5-1
TGCGCCAGCAGCTTGTACGGGAGCACAGATACGCAGTATTTT
CASSLYGSTDTQYF
>-|TRBJ2-3|-|TRBV7-7
TGTGCCAGCAGCCGATTTGTCACAGATACGCAGTATTTT
CASSRFVTDTQYF
>-|TRBJ2-7|-|TRBV6-6
TGTGCCAGCAGTTACGGTGAGAGCGAGCAGTACTTC
CASSYGESEQYF
>TRBD1|TRBJ2-1|-|TRBV5-4
TGTGCCAGCAGGGGACAGGATTCCAATGAGCAGTTCTTC
CASRGQDSNEQFF
>TRBD1|TRBJ2-7|-|TRBV30
TGTGCCCTCGGACAGGGGACCTACGAGCAGTACTTC
CALGQGTYEQYF
>-|TRBJ1-6|once|TRBV7-8
TGTGCCAGCAGCTTCCGGCAGGCCAGGGATAATTCACCCCTCCACTTT
CASSFRQARDNSPLHF
>-|TRBJ2-5|-|TRBV24-1
TGTGCCACCAGTGACCCAAAGGGCAGGGTCAGAGAGACCCAGTACTTC
CATSDPKGRVRETQYF
>TRBD1|TRBJ1-1|once|TRBV27
TGTGCCAGCAGTTCCTTCCAGGGGGGGAGGCACACTGAAGCTTTCTTT
CASSSFQGGRHTEAFF
>TRBD1|TRBJ2-7|-|TRBV28
TGTGCCAGCAGTTTACCGGACAGGGGGGCTAGCGAGCAGTACTTC
CASSLPDRGASEQYF
>-|TRBJ2-1|-|TRBV6-5
TGTGCCAGCAGGCTCAGGAGCTCCTACAATGAGCAGTTCTTC
CASRLRSSYNEQFF
>TRBD2|TRBJ2-5|-|TRBV2
TGTGCCAGCAGGATGACTAGCGGGGAAGAGACCCAGTACTTC
CASRMTSGEETQYF
>-|TRBJ1-1|-|TRBV11-2
TGTGCCAGCAGCCTGAGGGCCACTGAAGCTTTCTTT
CASSLRATEAFF
>-|TRBJ2-1|-|TRBV5-1
TGCGCCAGCAGAGATGGGGCTTACAATGAGCAGTTCTTC
CASRDGAYNEQFF
>TRBD1|TRBJ1-3|-|TRBV5-1
TGCGCCAGCAGCTTAACAGGGGACTCTGGAAACACCATATATTTT
CASSLTGDSGNTIYF
>-|TRBJ2-7|-|TRBV12-3/TRBV12-4
TGTGCCAGCAGCCCAGGGAGGCACGAGCAGTACTTC
CASSPGRHEQYF
>-|TRBJ1-2|-|TRBV14
TGTGCCAGCAGCCAAGTTACGGGAGATGGCTACACCTTC
CASSQVTGDGYTF
>TRBD1|TRBJ1-2|-|TRBV19
TGTGCCAGTAGTACGGAGGCAGGGGGAGGTGGCTACACCTTC
CASSTEAGGGGYTF
>-|TRBJ2-7|-|TRBV30
TGTGCCTGGGGCCCAAGCTCCTACGAGCAGTACTTC
CAWGPSSYEQYF
>TRBD1|TRBJ1-2|-|TRBV6-1
TGTGCCAGCAGTGAACAGGGGGCGAACTATGGCTACACCTTC
CASSEQGANYGYTF
>-|TRBJ1-1|-|TRBV7-2
TGTGCCAGCAGCCCCTCGGGGGGGGCGAGTCTGCCTTTCTTT
CASSPSGGASLPFF
>-|TRBJ2-5|-|TRBV14
TGTGCCAGCAGCCAAGAATCCGCAGGGGCGCGAGGTGGGACCCAGTACTTC
CASSQESAGARGGTQYF
>-|TRBJ2-1|-|TRBV21-1
TGTGCCAGCAGCAAAAGGGGTGGAGAGACAGGAGACAATGAGCAGTTCTTC
CASSKRGGETGDNEQFF
>TRBD1|TRBJ1-2|once|TRBV7-2
TGTGCCAGCAGCCCCGACAGACAGGGGAATGGCTACACCTTC
CASSPDRQGNGYTF
>-|TRBJ1-1|-|TRBV19
TGTGCCAGTAGTAAGGACGGCACTGAAGCTTTCTTT
CASSKDGTEAFF
>TRBD1|TRBJ2-5|-|TRBV5-1
TGCGCCAGCAGCTTGGACAGGGGGTCGCAAGAGACCCAGTACTTC
CASSLDRGSQETQYF
>-|TRBJ1-2|-|TRBV6-5
TGTGCCAGCAGTTACTCGAGCGGGGGGGGATATAGAGGCTACACCTTC
CASSYSSGGGYRGYTF
>TRBD1|TRBJ1-6|-|TRBV10-3
TGTGCCATCAGAGAGGACAGGGGGACTAATTCACCCCTCCACTTT
CAIREDRGTNSPLHF
>-|TRBJ2-3|-|TRBV24-1
TGTGCCACGAAGGAGGGTACTAGCACAGATACGCAGTATTTT
CATKEGTSTDTQYF
>-|TRBJ2-5|-|TRBV9
TGTGCCAGCAGCGTAGGGGCAGGCGGGGAGACCCAGTACTTC
CASSVGAGGETQYF
>TRBD1|TRBJ1-2|-|TRBV7-2
TGTGCCAGCAGCTTAGGTGGACAGGGGTTCTACGGCTACACCTTC
CASSLGGQGFYGYTF
>-|TRBJ1-5|-|TRBV29-1
TGCAGCGTTGGGGCGGAAAATAGCAATCAGCCCCAGCATTTT
CSVGAENSNQPQHF
>-|TRBJ2-3|-|TRBV7-8
TGTGCCAGCAGCTCGGGACTCCCGGGAGATACGCAGTATTTT
CASSSGLPGDTQYF
>-|TRBJ1-3|-|TRBV9
TGTGCCAGCAGCGTAGAGTTTGTAGGGCCGCACTCTGGAAACACCATATATTTT
CASSVEFVGPHSGNTIYF
>-|TRBJ1-5|-|TRBV6-2/TRBV6-3
TGTGCCAGCAGTTACTCGAGGGGTTATAGCAATCAGCCCCAGCATTTT
CASSYSRGYSNQPQHF
>-|TRBJ1-1|-|TRBV30
TGTGCCTGGAGTGTAGGAAACACTGAAGCTTTCTTT
CAWSVGNTEAFF